This TCR beta chain was retrieved from a study of Ad26.COV2.S vaccination and SARS-CoV-2 variants. Noted treatment: about 20 received Ad26.COV2.S at low or high dose, single or two shots; several received placebo; per-sample allocation not given. Specimen acquisition occurred on day 63 following the initial vaccine or placebo injection. Repertoires were generated with immunoSEQ multiplex PCR, while TCRdb's copy carries only in-frame clones and drops some. The data hold fewer than 400,000 clones, with 89% observed a single time. The receptor was derived from a person aged 18-65 years who received the Ad26.COV2.S COVID-19 vaccine or a placebo. The specimen comprised peripheral blood, sampled in a trial of Ad26.COV2.S vaccine versus placebo.

CDR3 loop: CASSAPQGQGAGELFF. The CDR3 nucleotides read TGTGCCAGCAGTGCTCCTCAGGGACAGGGGGCGGGGGAGCTGTTTTTT. The gene calls are TRBV6-1 and TRBJ2-2; 12 bases align to TRBD1. CDR1 is MNHNS and CDR2 is SASEGT in the germline V gene. The CDR3 loop spans 16 amino acids. V was pared by 4 bases and J by 8 bases, with 8 bases of the junction left unmatched.